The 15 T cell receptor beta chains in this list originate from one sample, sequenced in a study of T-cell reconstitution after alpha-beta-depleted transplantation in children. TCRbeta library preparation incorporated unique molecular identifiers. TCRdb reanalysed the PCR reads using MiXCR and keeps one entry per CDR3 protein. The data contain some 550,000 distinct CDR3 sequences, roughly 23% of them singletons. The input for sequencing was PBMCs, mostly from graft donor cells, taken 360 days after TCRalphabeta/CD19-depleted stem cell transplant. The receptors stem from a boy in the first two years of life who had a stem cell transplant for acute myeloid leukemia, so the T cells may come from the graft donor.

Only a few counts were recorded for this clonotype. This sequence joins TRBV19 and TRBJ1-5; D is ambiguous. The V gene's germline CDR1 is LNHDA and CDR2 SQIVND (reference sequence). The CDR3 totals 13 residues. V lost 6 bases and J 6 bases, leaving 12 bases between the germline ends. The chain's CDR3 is CASSTIGPQPQHF. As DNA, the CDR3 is TGTGCCAGTAGCACTATTGGGCCTCAGCCCCAGCATTTT.

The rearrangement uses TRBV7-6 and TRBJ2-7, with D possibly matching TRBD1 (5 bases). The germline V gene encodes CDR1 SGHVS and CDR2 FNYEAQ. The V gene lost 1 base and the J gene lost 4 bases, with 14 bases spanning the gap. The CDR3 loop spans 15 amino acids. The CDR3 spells CASSLDSGPNYEQYV. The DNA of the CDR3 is TGTGCCAGCAGCTTAGATTCAGGGCCGAATTACGAGCAGTACGTC.

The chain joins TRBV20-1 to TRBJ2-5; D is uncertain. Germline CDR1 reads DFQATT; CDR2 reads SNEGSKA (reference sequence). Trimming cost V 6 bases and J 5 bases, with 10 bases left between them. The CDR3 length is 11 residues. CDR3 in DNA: TGCAGTGCCCACATGGAGGAGACCCAGTACTTC. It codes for CSAHMEETQYF.

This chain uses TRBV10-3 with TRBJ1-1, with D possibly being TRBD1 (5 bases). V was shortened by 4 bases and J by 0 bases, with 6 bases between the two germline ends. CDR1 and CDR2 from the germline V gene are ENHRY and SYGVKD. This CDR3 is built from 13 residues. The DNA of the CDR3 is TGTGCCATCAGTGGCAGGGTGAACACTGAAGCTTTCTTT. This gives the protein CAISGRVNTEAFF.

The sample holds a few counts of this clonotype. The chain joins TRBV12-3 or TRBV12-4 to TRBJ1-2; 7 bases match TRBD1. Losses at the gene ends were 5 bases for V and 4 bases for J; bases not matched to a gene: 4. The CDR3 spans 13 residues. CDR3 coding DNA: TGTGCCAGCAGTCCAGGGGGGACCTATGGCTACACCTTC. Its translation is CASSPGGTYGYTF.

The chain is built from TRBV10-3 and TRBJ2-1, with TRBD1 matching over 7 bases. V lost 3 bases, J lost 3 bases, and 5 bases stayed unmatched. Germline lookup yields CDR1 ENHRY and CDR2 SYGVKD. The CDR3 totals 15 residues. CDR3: CAISEGQENYNEQFF. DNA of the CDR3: TGTGCCATCAGTGAAGGACAGGAAAACTACAATGAGCAGTTCTTC.

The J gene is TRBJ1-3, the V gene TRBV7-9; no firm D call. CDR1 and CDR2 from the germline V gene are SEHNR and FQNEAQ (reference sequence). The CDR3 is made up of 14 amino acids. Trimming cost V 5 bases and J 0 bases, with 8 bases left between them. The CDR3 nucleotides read TGTGCCAGCAGCCAAGGGTTCTCTGGAAACACCATATATTTT. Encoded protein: CASSQGFSGNTIYF.

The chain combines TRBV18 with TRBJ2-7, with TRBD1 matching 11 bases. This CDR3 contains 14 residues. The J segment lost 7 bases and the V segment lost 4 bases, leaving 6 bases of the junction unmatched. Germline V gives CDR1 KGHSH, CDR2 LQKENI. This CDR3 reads CASSQPGQGGEQYF. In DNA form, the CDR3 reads TGTGCCAGCTCACAACCGGGACAGGGGGGTGAGCAGTACTTC. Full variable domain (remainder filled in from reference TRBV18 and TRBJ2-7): NAGVMQNPRHLVRRRGQEARLRCSPMKGHSHVYWYRQLPEEGLKFMVYLQKENIIDESGMPKERFSAEFPKEGPSILRIQQVVRGDSAAYFCASSQPGQGGEQYFGPGTRLTVT.

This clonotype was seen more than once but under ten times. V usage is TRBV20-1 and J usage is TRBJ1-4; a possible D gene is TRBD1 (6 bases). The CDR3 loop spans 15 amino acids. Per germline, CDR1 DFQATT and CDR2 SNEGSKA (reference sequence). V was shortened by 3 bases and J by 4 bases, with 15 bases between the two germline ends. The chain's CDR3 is CSARGLGQNNEKLFF. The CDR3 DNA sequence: TGCAGTGCTAGGGGCCTAGGACAGAATAATGAAAAACTGTTTTTT.

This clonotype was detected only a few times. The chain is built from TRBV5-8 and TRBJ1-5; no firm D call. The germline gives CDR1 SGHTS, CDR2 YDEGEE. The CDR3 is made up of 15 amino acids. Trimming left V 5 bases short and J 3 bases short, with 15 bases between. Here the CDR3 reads CASRKDPLLNQPQHF. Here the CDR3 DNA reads TGTGCCAGCAGGAAGGATCCCCTGCTCAATCAGCCCCAGCATTTT.

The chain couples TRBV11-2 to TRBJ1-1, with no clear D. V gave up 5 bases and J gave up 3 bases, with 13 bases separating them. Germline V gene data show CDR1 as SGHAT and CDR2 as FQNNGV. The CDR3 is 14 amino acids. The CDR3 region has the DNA TGTGCCAGCAGCGTTACTGTGGGATACACTGAAGCTTTCTTT. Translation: CASSVTVGYTEAFF. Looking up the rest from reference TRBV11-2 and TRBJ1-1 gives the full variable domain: EAGVAQSPRYKIIEKRQSVAFWCNPISGHATLYWYQQILGQGPKLLIQFQNNGVVDDSQLPKDRFSAERLKGVDSTLKIQPAKLEDSAVYLCASSVTVGYTEAFFGQGTRLTVV.

The CDR3 sequence is CSARGLRGTGELFF. The DNA for the CDR3 is TGCAGTGCTAGGGGACTACGGGGAACCGGGGAGCTGTTTTTT. The rearrangement links TRBV20-1 to TRBJ2-2; 7 positions match TRBD2. Germline trimming cut 3 bases from V and 5 bases from J; bases unmatched to any gene: 6. Germline assignment: CDR1 DFQATT and CDR2 SNEGSKA (reference sequence). The length of the CDR3 is 14 residues.

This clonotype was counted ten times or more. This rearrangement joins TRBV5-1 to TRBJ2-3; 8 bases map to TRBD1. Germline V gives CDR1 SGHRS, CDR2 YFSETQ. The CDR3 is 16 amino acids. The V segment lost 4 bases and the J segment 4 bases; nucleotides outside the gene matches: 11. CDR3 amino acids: CASSRDRDRIPDTQYF. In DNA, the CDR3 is TGCGCCAGCAGCCGGGACCGGGACAGGATACCAGATACGCAGTATTTT.

CDR3 DNA: TGCGCCAGCAGCGACGTCGCGGCCTCTGGAAACACCATATATTTT. Protein sequence: CASSDVAASGNTIYF. The chain links TRBV4-3 to TRBJ1-3, with D uncertain. Between the trimmed V and J ends, which lost 5 bases and 0 bases, there was a span of 11 bases. This CDR3 has 15 residues. CDR1 is LGHNA, CDR2 YSLEER, per germline.

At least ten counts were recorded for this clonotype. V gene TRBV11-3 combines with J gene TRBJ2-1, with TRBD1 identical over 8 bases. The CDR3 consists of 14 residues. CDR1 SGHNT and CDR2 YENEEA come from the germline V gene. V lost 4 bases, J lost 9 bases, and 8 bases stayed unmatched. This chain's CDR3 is CASSSTTGVGEQFF. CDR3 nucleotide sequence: TGTGCCAGCAGCTCAACGACAGGGGTCGGTGAGCAGTTCTTC. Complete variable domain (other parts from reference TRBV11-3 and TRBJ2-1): EAGVVQSPRYKIIEKKQPVAFWCNPISGHNTLYWYLQNLGQGPELLIRYENEEAVDDSQLPKDRFSAERLKGVDSTLKIQPAELGDSAVYLCASSSTTGVGEQFFGPGTRLTVL.